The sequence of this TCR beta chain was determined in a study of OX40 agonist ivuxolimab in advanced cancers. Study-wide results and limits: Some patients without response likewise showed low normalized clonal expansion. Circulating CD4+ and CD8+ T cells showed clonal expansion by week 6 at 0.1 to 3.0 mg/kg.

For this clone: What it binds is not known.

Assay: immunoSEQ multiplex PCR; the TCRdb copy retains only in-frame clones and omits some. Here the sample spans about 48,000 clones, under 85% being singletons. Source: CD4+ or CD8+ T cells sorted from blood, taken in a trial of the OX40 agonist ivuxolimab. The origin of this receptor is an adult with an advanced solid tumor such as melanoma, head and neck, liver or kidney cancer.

The CDR3 DNA is TGCGCCAGCAGCTTAGTAGCGGGGTTAGATACGCAGTATTTT. This translates into CASSLVAGLDTQYF. V usage is TRBV5-1 and J usage is TRBJ2-3; 8 positions agree with TRBD2. The J segment lost 5 bases and the V segment lost 2 bases, leaving 4 bases of the junction unmatched. Germline V gene sequence: CDR1 SGHRS, CDR2 YFSETQ. This CDR3 is 14 amino acids long.